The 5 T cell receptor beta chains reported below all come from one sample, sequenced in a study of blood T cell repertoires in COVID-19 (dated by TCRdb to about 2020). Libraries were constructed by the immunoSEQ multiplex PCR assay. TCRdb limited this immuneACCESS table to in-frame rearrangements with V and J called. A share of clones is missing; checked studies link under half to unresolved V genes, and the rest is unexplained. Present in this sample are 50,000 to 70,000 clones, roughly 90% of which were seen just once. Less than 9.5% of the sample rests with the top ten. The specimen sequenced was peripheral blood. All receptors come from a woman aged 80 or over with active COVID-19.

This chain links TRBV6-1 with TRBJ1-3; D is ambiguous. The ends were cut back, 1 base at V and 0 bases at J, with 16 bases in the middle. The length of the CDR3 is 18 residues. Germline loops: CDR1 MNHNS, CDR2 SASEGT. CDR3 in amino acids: CASSEEPPGLTSGNTIYF. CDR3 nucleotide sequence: TGTGCCAGCAGTGAAGAGCCCCCTGGACTTACCTCTGGAAACACCATATATTTT.

The CDR3: CASSPTGAGELFF. CDR3 nucleotides: TGTGCCAGCAGCCCCACGGGGGCCGGGGAGCTGTTTTTT. The chain joins TRBV7-9 to TRBJ2-2; tentatively, D is TRBD2 (6 bases). Between the trimmed V and J ends, which lost 5 bases and 6 bases, there was a span of 10 bases. CDR1 and CDR2 (germline): SEHNR, FQNEAQ (reference sequence). CDR3 size: 13 residues.

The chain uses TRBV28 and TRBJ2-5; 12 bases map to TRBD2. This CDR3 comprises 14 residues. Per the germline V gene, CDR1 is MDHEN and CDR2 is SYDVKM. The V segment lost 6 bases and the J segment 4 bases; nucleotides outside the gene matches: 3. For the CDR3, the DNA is TGTGCCAGCAGCCGGACTAGCGGGGTAGAGACCCAGTACTTC. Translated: CASSRTSGVETQYF.

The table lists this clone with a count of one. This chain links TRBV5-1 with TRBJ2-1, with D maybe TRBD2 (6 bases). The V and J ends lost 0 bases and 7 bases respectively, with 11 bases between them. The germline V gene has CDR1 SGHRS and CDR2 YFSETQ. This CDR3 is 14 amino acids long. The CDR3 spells CASSLGLADNEQFF. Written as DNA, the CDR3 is TGCGCCAGCAGCTTGGGGTTAGCGGATAATGAGCAGTTCTTC.

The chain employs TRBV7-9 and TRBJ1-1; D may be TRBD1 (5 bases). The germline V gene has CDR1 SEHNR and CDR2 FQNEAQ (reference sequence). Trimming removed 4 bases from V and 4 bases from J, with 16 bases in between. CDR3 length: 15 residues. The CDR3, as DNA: TGTGCCAGCAGCTCTTCCGGGGGTGTACCCACTGAAGCTTTCTTT. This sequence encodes CASSSSGGVPTEAFF.